This T cell receptor (beta chain) was sequenced in a study of T cell repertoires in cytomegalovirus infection. The wider study: Evidence of both CMV infection and a matching HLA type came from public TCR beta signatures.

There are 15 residues in the CDR3. V lost 6 bases to trimming and J lost 2 bases; unmatched junction nucleotides: 9. The V gene's germline CDR1 is ENHRY and CDR2 SYGVKD. This clonotype was seen at least ten times. The antigen is undetermined. Findings and limits, study-wide: CMV-specific TCR beta clonotypes restricted by HLA-C were the ones dominating the ex vivo response. Cumulative frequency (of public TCR beta family members) identified carriers of CMV plus the relevant HLA.

One entry per CDR3 protein, called by TCRdb with MiXCR from the reads. The repertoire includes roughly 120,000 distinct CDR3 sequences, around 32% of them detected once, and 58% sits in the top ten. This sequence was found in a human donor in good health (CMV status not recorded). Some clones in this sample may be carry-over from other donors' samples. The gene calls are TRBV10-3 and TRBJ1-2; 7 positions agree with TRBD1. The source material was CD8+ T cells from cultured PBMCs, sampled from culture after CMV antigen stimulation. In DNA form, the CDR3 reads TGTGCCATCAGCGAGAGGGGACAGTCCAACTATGGCTACACCTTC. Its protein product is CAISERGQSNYGYTF.